The clone carrying this T cell receptor beta chain has a single count. As yet, its antigen is unknown. CD45RO-negative, CCR7-positively selected cells formed the naive CD8 fraction, excluding terminally differentiated effector memory CD45RA+ cells. These data are taken from a study of shared clonotypes between healthy human individuals. Study at large: The study used three CD4 naive, three CD4 memory, two CD8 naive and one CD8 memory plate per donor. General study findings and limits: Clonotype sharing levels among donors were expected to vary with sequencing depth. All-four-donor shared clonotypes had higher generation probabilities than non-shared clonotypes did.

Germline-derived CDR1 and CDR2 are MGHDK and SYGVNS. Trimming took off 3 bases at V and 8 bases at J, with 10 bases between the two ends. CDR3 size: 12 residues. The method was immunoSEQ multiplex PCR; TCRdb's version includes in-frame clones alone and lacks a portion of them. The repertoire consists of roughly 600,000 clones, with about 98% occurring once and the leading ten covering less than 0.35%. The chain employs TRBV25-1 and TRBJ1-2; D is possibly TRBD1 (6 bases). The sequenced sample consisted of naive CD8+ T cells sorted from blood. This sequence was found in a man aged 30 to 45 in good health. CDR3 sequence (DNA): TGTGCCAGCAGTGATCAGGGGTCGGGCTACACCTTC. Protein product: CASSDQGSGYTF.